Each of the 13 T cell receptor beta chains below was sequenced from the same sample in a study of blood T cells in healthy people across ages (dated by TCRdb to the mid-2010s). Library prep was done by 5' RACE. Sequencing relied on an Illumina HiSeq 2500. A second PCR of about 7 to 12 cycles was run with a J-beta primer mix and a sample-barcoded 5' primer. TCRdb reprocessed the public reads (quality trimming at Q25 with fastp, clone calling with MiXCR) and kept in-frame beta chains. Rows with a matching CDR3 protein are joined into one entry that keeps the most common DNA and genes. This sample comprises around 1,500,000 distinct CDR3 sequences, roughly 28% of them detected only once. Together, the top ten hold roughly 8% of the sample. Specimen: blood. The receptors here all came from a woman between 25 and 40 years old in good health.

V and J are TRBV3-1 and TRBJ2-4; TRBD1 is a possible D gene (5 bases). The end of the DNA is better explained by TRBJ2-7, so the J call may be wrong. The CDR3 consists of 14 residues. The germline CDR1 and CDR2 sequences are LGHDT and YNNKEL (reference sequence). The CDR3 protein is CASSPRTITHEQYF. The DNA for the CDR3 is TGTGCCAGCAGCCCTCGGACAATTACCCACGAGCAGTACTTC.

The rearrangement joins TRBV28 to TRBJ2-1; TRBD2 aligns across 14 bases. The CDR3 is 15 amino acids. Trimming removed 11 bases from V and 5 bases from J; junction bases left unmatched: 8. Germline V lookup: CDR1 MDHEN, CDR2 SYDVKM. The CDR3 nucleotides are TGTGCCGTGACTAGCGGGGGGGCTCTGAACAATGAGCAGTTCTTC. This codes for CAVTSGGALNNEQFF.

With respect to this clonotype: A much larger clone is a single base away; this may be a read error. The genes are TRBV20-1 and TRBJ2-5; 8 bases agree with TRBD2. The CDR3 covers 14 residues. Germline V lookup: CDR1 DFQATT, CDR2 SNEGSKA (reference sequence). With 0 bases clipped from V and 5 bases from J, the junction kept 5 bases outside the gene matches. CDR3: CSAREAAGVETQYF. The CDR3 DNA reads TGCAGTGCTAGAGAGGCAGCGGGGGTCGAGACCCAGTACTTC.

The chain has TRBV20-1 and TRBJ2-3, with D hard to call. Germline values: CDR1 DFQATT, CDR2 SNEGSKA (reference sequence). CDR3 length equals 12 residues. Trimming removed 4 bases at V and 3 bases at J, with 8 bases between. CDR3 nucleotides: TGCAGTGCTACCTCCGAGACAGATACGCAGTATTTT. It codes for CSATSETDTQYF.

This rearrangement joins TRBV12-3 or TRBV12-4 to TRBJ1-3, with D uncertain. The CDR3 contains 13 residues. Trimming removed 4 bases from V and 8 bases from J, with 12 bases in between. CDR3 sequence (DNA): TGTGCCAGCAGTTCCTTGGACGTATACACCATATATTTT. It yields the protein CASSSLDVYTIYF.

This clonotype was observed many times. The rearrangement uses TRBV5-1 and TRBJ1-5, with D possibly matching TRBD1 (5 bases). Germline V gene lookup returns CDR1 SGHRS and CDR2 YFSETQ. The CDR3 is 14 residues long. V dropped 8 bases and J dropped 3 bases, with 15 bases sitting between them. CDR3 sequence: CASSRGGINQPQHF. The CDR3 DNA reads TGCGCCAGTTCTAGGGGAGGTATCAATCAGCCCCAGCATTTT.

The sample holds a few counts of this clonotype. The chain links TRBV7-9 to TRBJ2-1, with 7 positions matching TRBD1. The V gene end was trimmed by 5 bases and the J gene end by 5 bases; junction bases not matched to a gene: 9. CDR1 is SEHNR and CDR2 is FQNEAQ in the germline V gene (reference sequence). CDR3 length: 15 amino acids. CDR3 amino acids: CASSLDGTADNEQFF. CDR3 coding DNA: TGTGCCAGCAGCCTTGACGGGACAGCAGACAATGAGCAGTTCTTC.

Comments on this clonotype: In this CDR3 the conserved last residue, phenylalanine or tryptophan, is missing, so a read error is likely. The chain links TRBV5-1 to TRBJ2-5, with D unclear. CDR1 and CDR2 from the germline V gene are SGHRS and YFSETQ. This CDR3 is 12 amino acids long. The V end lost 4 bases, the J end lost 1 base, and 5 bases lay between the germline ends. CDR3 in amino acids: CASSIPQETQYI. CDR3 nucleotides: TGCGCCAGCAGCATCCCCCAAGAGACCCAGTACATC.

This clonotype was seen ten or more times. This chain uses TRBV20-1 with TRBJ2-7, with a weak D call TRBD2 (5 bases). CDR1 is DFQATT and CDR2 is SNEGSKA in the germline V gene (reference sequence). The V gene lost 0 bases and the J gene lost 1 base, with 10 bases spanning the gap. This CDR3 has 14 residues. CDR3 amino acids: CSARDTSGSYEQYF. CDR3 nucleotides: TGCAGTGCTAGAGATACTAGTGGTTCCTACGAGCAGTACTTC.

The table lists this clonotype with a few counts. The chain carries TRBV19 and TRBJ1-1; TRBD1 aligns across 8 bases. The CDR3 has 16 residues. Germline values: CDR1 LNHDA, CDR2 SQIVND (reference sequence). Losses at the gene ends were 3 bases for V and 8 bases for J; bases not matched to a gene: 14. This chain's CDR3 is CASSIGQGATGSEAFF. As DNA, the CDR3 is TGTGCCAGTAGTATCGGGCAGGGGGCTACGGGTTCGGAAGCTTTCTTT.

The chain combines TRBV4-1 with TRBJ2-2; tentatively, D is TRBD1 or TRBD2 (5 bases each). CDR1 and CDR2 from the germline V gene are MGHRA and YSYEKL. The CDR3 consists of 15 residues. V was cut by 0 bases and J by 4 bases, with 9 bases left in between. The CDR3 region has the DNA TGCGCCAGCAGCCAAGAGGGACGGCTCACCGGGGAGCTGTTTTTT. It translates to CASSQEGRLTGELFF.

This clonotype appeared a few times. This chain connects TRBV2 to TRBJ2-5; 7 nucleotides align to TRBD1. The J segment lost 3 bases and the V segment lost 10 bases, leaving 11 bases of the junction unmatched. Germline values: CDR1 SNHLY, CDR2 FYNNEI. This CDR3 region has 14 residues. The CDR3 region is CATSTETGKETQYF. The CDR3 nucleotides are TGTGCCACCTCCACCGAGACAGGGAAAGAGACCCAGTACTTC.

This clonotype was detected only a few times. The chain is built from TRBV9 and TRBJ1-2, with 12 bases that match TRBD1. The CDR3 is 17 amino acids. Germline V gene data show CDR1 as SGDLS and CDR2 as YYNGEE. V gave up 3 bases and J gave up 0 bases; unmatched junction bases: 6. The CDR3 nucleotides are TGTGCCAGCAGCGGGGGGACAGGGGGCGAAGCTAACTATGGCTACACCTTC. This encodes CASSGGTGGEANYGYTF.